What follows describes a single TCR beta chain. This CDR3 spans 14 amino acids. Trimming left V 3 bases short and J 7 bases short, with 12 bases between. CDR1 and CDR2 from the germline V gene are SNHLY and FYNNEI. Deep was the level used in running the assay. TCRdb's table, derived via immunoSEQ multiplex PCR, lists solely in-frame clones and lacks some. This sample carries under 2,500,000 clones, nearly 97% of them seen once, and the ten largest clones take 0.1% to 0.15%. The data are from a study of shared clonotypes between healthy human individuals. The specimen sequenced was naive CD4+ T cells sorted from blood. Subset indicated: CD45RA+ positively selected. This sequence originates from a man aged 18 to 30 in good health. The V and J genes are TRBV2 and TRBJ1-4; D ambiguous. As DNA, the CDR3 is TGTGCCAGCAGTGACGAGGGAGGAGGTGAAAAACTGTTTTTT. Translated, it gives CASSDEGGGEKLFF.